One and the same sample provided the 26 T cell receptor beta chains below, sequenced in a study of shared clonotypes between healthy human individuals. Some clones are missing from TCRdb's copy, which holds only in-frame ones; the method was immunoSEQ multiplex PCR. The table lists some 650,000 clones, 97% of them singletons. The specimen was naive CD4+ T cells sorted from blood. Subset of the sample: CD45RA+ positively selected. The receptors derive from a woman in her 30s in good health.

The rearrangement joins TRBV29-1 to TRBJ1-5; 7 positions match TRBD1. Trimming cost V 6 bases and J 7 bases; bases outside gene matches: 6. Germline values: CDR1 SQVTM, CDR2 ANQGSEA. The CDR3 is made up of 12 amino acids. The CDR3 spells CSVSTGAQPQHF. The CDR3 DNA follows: TGCAGCGTGTCCACAGGGGCCCAGCCCCAGCATTTT. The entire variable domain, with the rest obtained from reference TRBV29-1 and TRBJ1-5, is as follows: SAVISQKPSRDICQRGTSLTIQCQVDSQVTMMFWYRQQPGQSLTLIATANQGSEATYESGFVIDKFPISRPNLTFSTLTVSNMSPEDSSIYLCSVSTGAQPQHFGDGTRLSIL.

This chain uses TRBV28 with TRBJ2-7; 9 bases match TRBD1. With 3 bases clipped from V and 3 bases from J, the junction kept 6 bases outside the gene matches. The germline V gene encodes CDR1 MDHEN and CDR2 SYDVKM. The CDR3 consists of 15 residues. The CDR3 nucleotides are TGTGCCAGCAGTTTTTCGGGGACAGGGAGCTACGAGCAGTACTTC. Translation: CASSFSGTGSYEQYF.

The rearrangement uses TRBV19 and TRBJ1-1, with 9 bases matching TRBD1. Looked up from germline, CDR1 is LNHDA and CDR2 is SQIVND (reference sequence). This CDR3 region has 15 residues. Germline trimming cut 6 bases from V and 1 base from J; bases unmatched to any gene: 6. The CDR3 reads CASSLPGQGNTEAFF. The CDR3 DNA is TGTGCCAGTAGCCTCCCGGGACAGGGGAACACTGAAGCTTTCTTT.

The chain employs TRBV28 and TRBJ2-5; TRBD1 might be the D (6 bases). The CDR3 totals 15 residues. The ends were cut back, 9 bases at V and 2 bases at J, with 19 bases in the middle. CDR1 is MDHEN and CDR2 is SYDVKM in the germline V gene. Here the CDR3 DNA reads TGTGCCAGGAAACCCAGGGGAGCAGAACAAGAGACCCAGTACTTC. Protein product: CARKPRGAEQETQYF. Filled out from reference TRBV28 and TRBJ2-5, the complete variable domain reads DVKVTQSSRYLVKRTGEKVFLECVQDMDHENMFWYRQDPGLGLRLIYFSYDVKMKEKGDIPEGYSVSREKKERFSLILESASTNQTSMYLCARKPRGAEQETQYFGPGTRLLVL.

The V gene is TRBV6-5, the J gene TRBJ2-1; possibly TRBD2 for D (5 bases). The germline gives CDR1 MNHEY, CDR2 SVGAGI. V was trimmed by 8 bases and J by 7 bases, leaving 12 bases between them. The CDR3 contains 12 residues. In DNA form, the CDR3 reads TGTGCCAGCGGGGAGACCAGTAATGAGCAGTTCTTC. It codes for CASGETSNEQFF.

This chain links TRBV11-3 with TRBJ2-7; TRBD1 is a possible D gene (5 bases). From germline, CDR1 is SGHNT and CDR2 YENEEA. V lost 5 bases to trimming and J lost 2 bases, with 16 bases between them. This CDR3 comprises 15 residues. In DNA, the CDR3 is TGTGCCAGCAGCCCGGGTCAGGGTTCGACCTACGAGCAGTACTTC. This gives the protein CASSPGQGSTYEQYF. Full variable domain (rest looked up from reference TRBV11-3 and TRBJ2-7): EAGVVQSPRYKIIEKKQPVAFWCNPISGHNTLYWYLQNLGQGPELLIRYENEEAVDDSQLPKDRFSAERLKGVDSTLKIQPAELGDSAVYLCASSPGQGSTYEQYFGPGTRLTVT.

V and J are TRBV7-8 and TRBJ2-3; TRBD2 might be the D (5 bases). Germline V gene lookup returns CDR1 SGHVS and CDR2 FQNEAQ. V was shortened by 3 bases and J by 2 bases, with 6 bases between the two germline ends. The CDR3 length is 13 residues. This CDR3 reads CASSFGNTDTQYF. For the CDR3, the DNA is TGTGCCAGCAGCTTCGGGAACACAGATACGCAGTATTTT.

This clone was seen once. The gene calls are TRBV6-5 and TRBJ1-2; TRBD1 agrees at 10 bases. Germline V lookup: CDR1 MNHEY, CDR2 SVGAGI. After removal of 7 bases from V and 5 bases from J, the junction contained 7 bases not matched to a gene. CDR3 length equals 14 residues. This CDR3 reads CASTRDRGAYGYTF. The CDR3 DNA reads TGTGCCAGCACTCGGGACAGGGGAGCTTATGGCTACACCTTC.

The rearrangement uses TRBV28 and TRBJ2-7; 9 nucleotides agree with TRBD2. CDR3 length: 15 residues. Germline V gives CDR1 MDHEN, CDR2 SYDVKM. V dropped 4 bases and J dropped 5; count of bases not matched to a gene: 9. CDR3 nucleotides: TGTGCCAGCAGTTCCATTGCGGGAGGGTCGCACGAGCAGTACTTC. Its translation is CASSSIAGGSHEQYF.

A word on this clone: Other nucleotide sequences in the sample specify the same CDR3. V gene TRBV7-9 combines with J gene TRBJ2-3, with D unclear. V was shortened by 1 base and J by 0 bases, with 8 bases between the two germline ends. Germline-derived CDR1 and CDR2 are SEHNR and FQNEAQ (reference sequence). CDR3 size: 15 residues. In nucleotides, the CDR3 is TGTGCCAGCAGCTTAGGGGGAAGGAGCACAGATACGCAGTATTTT. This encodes CASSLGGRSTDTQYF.

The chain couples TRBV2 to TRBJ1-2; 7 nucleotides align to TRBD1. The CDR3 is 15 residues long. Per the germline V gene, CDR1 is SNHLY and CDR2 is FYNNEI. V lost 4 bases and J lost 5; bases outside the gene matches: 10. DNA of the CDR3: TGTGCCAGCAGTGCCGCCCAGGACAGGAGGTATGGCTACACCTTC. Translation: CASSAAQDRRYGYTF. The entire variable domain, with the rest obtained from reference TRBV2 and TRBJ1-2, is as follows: EPEVTQTPSHQVTQMGQEVILRCVPISNHLYFYWYRQILGQKVEFLVSFYNNEISEKSEIFDDQFSVERPDGSNFTLKIRSTKLEDSAMYFCASSAAQDRRYGYTFGSGTRLTVV.

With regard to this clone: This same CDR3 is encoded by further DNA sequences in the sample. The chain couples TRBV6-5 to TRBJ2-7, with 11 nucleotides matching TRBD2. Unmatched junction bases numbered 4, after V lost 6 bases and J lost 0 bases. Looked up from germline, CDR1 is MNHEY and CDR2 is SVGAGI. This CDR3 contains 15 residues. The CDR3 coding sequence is TGTGCCAGCAGCCTCACTAGCGGGAGCTCCTACGAGCAGTACTTC. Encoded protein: CASSLTSGSSYEQYF.

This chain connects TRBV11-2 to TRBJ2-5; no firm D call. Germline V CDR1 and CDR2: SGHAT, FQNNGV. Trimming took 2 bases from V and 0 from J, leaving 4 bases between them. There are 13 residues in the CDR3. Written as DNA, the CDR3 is TGTGCCAGCAGCTTAACCAACCAAGAGACCCAGTACTTC. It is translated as CASSLTNQETQYF.

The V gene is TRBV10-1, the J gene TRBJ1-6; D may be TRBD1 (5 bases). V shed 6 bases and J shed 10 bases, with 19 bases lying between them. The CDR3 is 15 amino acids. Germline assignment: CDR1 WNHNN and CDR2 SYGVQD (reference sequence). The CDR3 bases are TGCGCCAGCAGAAGTAAAGGCCAGGGAGGCTCACCCCTCCACTTT. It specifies CASRSKGQGGSPLHF.

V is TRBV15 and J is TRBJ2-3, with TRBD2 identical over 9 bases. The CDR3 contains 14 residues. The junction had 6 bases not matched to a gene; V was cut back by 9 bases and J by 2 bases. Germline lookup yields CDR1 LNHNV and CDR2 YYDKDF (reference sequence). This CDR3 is CATRGGRATDTQYF. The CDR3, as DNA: TGTGCCACGAGGGGCGGGAGGGCCACAGATACGCAGTATTTT.

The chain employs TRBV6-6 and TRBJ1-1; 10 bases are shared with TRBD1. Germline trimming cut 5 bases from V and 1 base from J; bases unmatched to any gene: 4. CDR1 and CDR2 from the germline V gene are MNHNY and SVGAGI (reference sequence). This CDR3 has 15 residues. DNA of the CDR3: TGTGCCAGCAGTCCCCGGGACAGGGGGAACACTGAAGCTTTCTTT. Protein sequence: CASSPRDRGNTEAFF.

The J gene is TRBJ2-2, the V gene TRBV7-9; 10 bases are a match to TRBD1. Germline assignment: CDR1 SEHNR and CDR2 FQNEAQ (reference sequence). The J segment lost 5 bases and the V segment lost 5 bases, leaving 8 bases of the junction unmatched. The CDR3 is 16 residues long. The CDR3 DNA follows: TGTGCCAGCAGCATCCTAGGACAGGGGGGAACCGGGGAGCTGTTTTTT. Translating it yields CASSILGQGGTGELFF.

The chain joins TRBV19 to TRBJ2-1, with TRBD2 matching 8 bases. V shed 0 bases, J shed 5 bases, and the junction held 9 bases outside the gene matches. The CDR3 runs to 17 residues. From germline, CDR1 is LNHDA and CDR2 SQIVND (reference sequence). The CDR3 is CASSIDRGLAGDNEQFF. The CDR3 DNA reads TGTGCCAGTAGTATAGATCGAGGACTAGCAGGCGACAATGAGCAGTTCTTC.

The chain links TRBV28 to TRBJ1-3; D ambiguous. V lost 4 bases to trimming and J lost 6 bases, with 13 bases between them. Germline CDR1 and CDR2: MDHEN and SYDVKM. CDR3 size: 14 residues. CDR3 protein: CASSSRPNPNTIYF. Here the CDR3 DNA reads TGTGCCAGCAGTTCTAGGCCTAACCCAAACACCATATATTTT.

DNA for the CDR3: TGTGCCAGCAGCTTACAGGGCGGGAACACTGAAGCTTTCTTT. This translates into CASSLQGGNTEAFF. The chain recombines TRBV7-9 with TRBJ1-1; D is perhaps TRBD1 (5 bases). CDR1 is SEHNR and CDR2 is FQNEAQ in the germline V gene (reference sequence). V lost 2 bases and J 1 base, leaving 8 bases between the germline ends. The CDR3 loop spans 14 amino acids.

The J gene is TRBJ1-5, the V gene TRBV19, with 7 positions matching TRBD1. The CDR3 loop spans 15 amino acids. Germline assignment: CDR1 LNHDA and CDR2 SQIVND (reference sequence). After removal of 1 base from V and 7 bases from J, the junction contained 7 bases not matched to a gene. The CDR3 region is CASSIGVTGDQPQHF. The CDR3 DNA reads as TGTGCCAGTAGTATAGGAGTAACAGGGGACCAGCCCCAGCATTTT.

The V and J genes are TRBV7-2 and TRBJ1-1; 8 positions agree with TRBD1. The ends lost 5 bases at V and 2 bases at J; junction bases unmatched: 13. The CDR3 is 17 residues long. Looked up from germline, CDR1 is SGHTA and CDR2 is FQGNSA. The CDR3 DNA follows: TGTGCCAGCAGCCCCAGTTCCAGGGGGCGTCTTAACACTGAAGCTTTCTTT. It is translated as CASSPSSRGRLNTEAFF.

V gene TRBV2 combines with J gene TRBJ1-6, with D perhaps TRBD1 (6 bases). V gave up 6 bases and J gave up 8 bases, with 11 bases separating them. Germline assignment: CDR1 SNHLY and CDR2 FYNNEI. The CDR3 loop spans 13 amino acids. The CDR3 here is CASRQGRDSPLHF. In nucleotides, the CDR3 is TGTGCCAGCAGACAGGGACGGGATTCACCCCTCCACTTT.

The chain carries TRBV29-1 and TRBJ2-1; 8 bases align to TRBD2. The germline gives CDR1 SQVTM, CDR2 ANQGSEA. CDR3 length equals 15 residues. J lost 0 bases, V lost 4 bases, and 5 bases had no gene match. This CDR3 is CSVVSGVSSYNEQFF. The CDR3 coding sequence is TGCAGCGTTGTTAGCGGGGTGAGCTCCTACAATGAGCAGTTCTTC.

CDR3 bases: TGTGCCAGTAGTGTTACTAGCGGGCCCTACAATGAGCAGTTCTTC. Its translation is CASSVTSGPYNEQFF. The V call is TRBV19, the J call TRBJ2-1; 9 bases agree with TRBD2. J was trimmed by 2 bases and V by 5 bases; bases with no gene match: 4. The CDR3 has 15 amino acids. In germline, CDR1 is LNHDA, CDR2 SQIVND (reference sequence).

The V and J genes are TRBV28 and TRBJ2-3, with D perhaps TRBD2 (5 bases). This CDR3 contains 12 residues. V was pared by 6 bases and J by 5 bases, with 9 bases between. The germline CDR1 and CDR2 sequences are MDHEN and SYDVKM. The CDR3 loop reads CASSGRGDTQYF. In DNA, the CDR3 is TGTGCCAGCAGCGGTCGGGGAGATACGCAGTATTTT.